The entry below gives a single TCR beta chain sequence along with its context. Antigen unknown. The data are from a study of identifying expanded T cells in peripheral blood. Study-level results: Differentially abundant clones: 1 to 1.5 between replicates, 16.4 at around 2 weeks, less than 25 at four. Clone count variance between roughly 2-week samples rose with total template count.

V lost 4 bases and J 8 bases, leaving 14 bases between the germline ends. CDR3 length equals 13 residues. Germline V lookup: CDR1 MNHEY, CDR2 SMNVEV (reference sequence). Sequenced by immunoSEQ multiplex PCR; TCRdb stores in-frame clones only, minus some. The sample carries 110,000 or so clones, about 88% recorded once. The chain combines TRBV27 with TRBJ1-2; D not resolved. Specimen: blood. The TCR sequence derives from a person aged 18 to 70 in good health. CDR3 in amino acids: CASSSPTSRGYTF. The CDR3 DNA follows: TGTGCCAGCAGTTCCCCGACCTCACGGGGCTACACCTTC.